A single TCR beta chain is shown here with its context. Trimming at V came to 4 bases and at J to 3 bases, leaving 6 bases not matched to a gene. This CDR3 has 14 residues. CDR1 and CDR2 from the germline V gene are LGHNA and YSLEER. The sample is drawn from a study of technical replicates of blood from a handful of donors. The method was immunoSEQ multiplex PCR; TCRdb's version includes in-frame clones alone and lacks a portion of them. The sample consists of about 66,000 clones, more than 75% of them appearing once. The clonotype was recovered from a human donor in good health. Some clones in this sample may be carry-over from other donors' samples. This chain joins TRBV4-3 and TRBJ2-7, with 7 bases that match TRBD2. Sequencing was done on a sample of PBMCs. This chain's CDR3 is CASSRGGSGYEQYF. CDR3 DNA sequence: TGCGCCAGCAGCCGGGGCGGGAGTGGCTACGAGCAGTACTTC.